The 8 T cell receptor beta chains below all came from one sample that was sequenced in a study of blood T cell repertoires in COVID-19. The table came from immunoSEQ multiplex PCR; TCRdb's copy has only in-frame clones and leaves some out. Of roughly 410,000 clones in the sample, more than 70% were seen once. Material: peripheral blood. These TCRs come from a woman aged 55-69 years with COVID-19, enrolled during active disease.

The chain links TRBV7-8 to TRBJ1-1; the match to TRBD1 covers 9 bases. The CDR3 runs 14 residues. With V trimmed by 1 base and J by 7 bases, 4 bases remained unmatched. The germline V gene encodes CDR1 SGHVS and CDR2 FQNEAQ. The CDR3 here is CASSLGDRAGEAFF. CDR3 coding DNA: TGTGCCAGCAGCTTAGGGGACAGGGCGGGTGAAGCTTTCTTT.

This clone has just one count. Different DNA sequences within this sample yield the same CDR3. Here the CDR3 reads CATDRGNTGELFF. The CDR3 coding sequence is TGTGCCACAGACAGGGGCAACACCGGGGAGCTGTTTTTT. This rearrangement joins TRBV15 to TRBJ2-2; 8 nucleotides align to TRBD1. The germline V gene encodes CDR1 LNHNV and CDR2 YYDKDF (reference sequence). Germline trimming cut 9 bases from V and 2 bases from J; bases unmatched to any gene: 2. The CDR3 is 13 amino acids. Variable domain in full (rest from reference TRBV15 and TRBJ2-2): DAMVIQNPRYQVTQFGKPVTLSCSQTLNHNVMYWYQQKSSQAPKLLFHYYDKDFNNEADTPDNFQSRRPNTSFCFLDIRSPGLGDTAMYLCATDRGNTGELFFGEGSRLTVL.

This chain joins TRBV6-5 and TRBJ1-5, with 7 bases fitting TRBD1. The CDR3 runs to 15 residues. The germline CDR1 and CDR2 sequences are MNHEY and SVGAGI. After removal of 6 bases from V and 0 bases from J, the junction contained 5 bases not matched to a gene. CDR3 sequence (DNA): TGTGCCAGCAGGCAGACAGGGACTAGCAATCAGCCCCAGCATTTT. As protein: CASRQTGTSNQPQHF.

J is TRBJ2-5 and V is TRBV7-2; perhaps TRBD1 as D (7 bases). Looked up from germline, CDR1 is SGHTA and CDR2 is FQGNSA. V was pared by 2 bases and J by 3 bases, with 10 bases between. This CDR3 comprises 14 residues. The CDR3 spells CASSLQGGEETQYF. For the CDR3, the DNA is TGTGCCAGCAGCTTACAGGGGGGCGAAGAGACCCAGTACTTC.

The V and J genes are TRBV9 and TRBJ1-5, with 7 bases identical to TRBD1. The germline gives CDR1 SGDLS, CDR2 YYNGEE. The CDR3 consists of 13 residues. The V gene end was trimmed by 3 bases and the J gene end by 5 bases; junction bases not matched to a gene: 2. CDR3 amino acids: CASSAGQHQPQHF. The CDR3 DNA is TGTGCCAGCAGCGCGGGACAGCATCAGCCCCAGCATTTT.

This clone was seen just once. The chain has TRBV28 and TRBJ1-6, with D perhaps matching TRBD1 (6 bases). The ends were cut back, 10 bases at V and 7 bases at J, with 14 bases in the middle. CDR3 size: 13 residues. The germline CDR1 and CDR2 sequences are MDHEN and SYDVKM. The CDR3 nucleotides are TGTGCCACCTCCGACAGGCGAAATTCACCCCTCCACTTT. This codes for CATSDRRNSPLHF.

This clone appeared once. This chain uses TRBV5-4 with TRBJ2-2; TRBD2 might be the D (6 bases). There are 15 residues in the CDR3. V was shortened by 4 bases and J by 0 bases, with 10 bases between the two germline ends. Germline assignment: CDR1 SGHNT and CDR2 YYREEE (reference sequence). The CDR3 DNA reads TGTGCCAGCAGCCGAACTAGCACGAACACCGGGGAGCTGTTTTTT. Translated, it gives CASSRTSTNTGELFF. Using reference TRBV5-4 and TRBJ2-2 for the parts outside the CDR3, the full variable domain is ETGVTQSPTHLIKTRGQQVTLRCSSQSGHNTVSWYQQALGQGPQFIFQYYREEENGRGNFPPRFSGLQFPNYSSELNVNALELDDSALYLCASSRTSTNTGELFFGEGSRLTVL.

The V and J genes are TRBV7-9 and TRBJ2-5; TRBD1 is a possible D gene (6 bases). The V gene lost 4 bases and the J gene lost 5 bases, with 14 bases spanning the gap. The CDR3 length is 14 residues. The germline gives CDR1 SEHNR, CDR2 FQNEAQ (reference sequence). CDR3 sequence (DNA): TGTGCCAGCAGCTCCTCCCAGGGGAAGGAGACCCAGTACTTC. Its protein is CASSSSQGKETQYF. Supplemented by reference TRBV7-9 and TRBJ2-5, the full variable domain reads DTGVSQNPRHKITKRGQNVTFRCDPISEHNRLYWYRQTLGQGPEFLTYFQNEAQLEKSRLLSDRFSAERPKGSFSTLEIQRTEQGDSAMYLCASSSSQGKETQYFGPGTRLLVL.